Listed below are T cell receptor beta chains from one sample, sequenced in a study of cytomegalovirus exposure and HLA in healthy donors. Assay: immunoSEQ multiplex PCR; the TCRdb copy retains only in-frame clones and omits some. The sample consists of 100,000 or so clones, 79% of them appearing once. The sequenced sample was PBMCs. All receptors derive from a woman in her thirties or forties in good health and CMV-seronegative. CDR3s include the opening cysteine and the closing phenylalanine or tryptophan. Fields, in order: D gene, V gene, J gene, clone size, CDR3 protein, CDR3 DNA. D genes are given only for firm matches. Rows give clone size only sometimes, using once, few, many, or a class for an expanded clone.

.	TRBV29-1	TRBJ2-1	.	CSVGGGAERRVF	.
TRBD1	TRBV6-5	TRBJ1-5	.	CASSQDRARDQPQHF	TGTGCCAGCAGTCAGGACAGGGCCCGGGATCAGCCCCAGCATTTT
TRBD2	TRBV7-8	TRBJ2-1	.	CASSLVRGRPFDEQFF	TGTGCCAGCAGCTTAGTCCGCGGGAGGCCTTTCGATGAGCAGTTCTTC
.	TRBV19	TRBJ2-7	once	CASSITTTGISYKQYF	TGTGCCAGTAGTATAACGACCACAGGGATCTCCTACAAGCAGTACTTC
TRBD2	TRBV5-4	TRBJ2-7	.	CASSKGLAGGVEQYF	TGTGCCAGCAGCAAAGGACTAGCGGGAGGTGTCGAGCAGTACTTC
TRBD2	TRBV19	TRBJ2-7	.	CASSYQRDSYEQYF	TGTGCCAGTAGCTACCAGCGGGACTCCTACGAGCAGTACTTC
.	TRBV20-1	TRBJ1-2	few	CSPGNGYTF	TGCAGCCCAGGAAATGGCTACACCTTC
TRBD1	TRBV10-3	TRBJ2-7	.	CAISESPGQGYEQYF	TGTGCCATCAGTGAGTCCCCCGGACAGGGCTACGAGCAGTACTTC
.	TRBV7-2	TRBJ2-3	.	CASSPNSPRTDTQYF	TGTGCCAGCAGTCCAAATAGCCCTCGCACAGATACGCAGTATTTT
TRBD1	TRBV7-2	TRBJ1-2	few	CASRPGTGGDYGYTF	TGTGCCAGCAGACCCGGGACAGGGGGTGACTATGGCTACACCTTC
.	TRBV5-5	TRBJ2-7	.	CASTEARQGGIYEQYF	TGTGCCAGCACGGAAGCGAGGCAAGGAGGTATCTACGAGCAGTACTTC
.	TRBV7-2	TRBJ1-2	.	CASSLAEGRPNYGYTF	TGTGCCAGCAGCTTAGCGGAGGGACGGCCGAACTATGGCTACACCTTC
.	TRBV28	TRBJ1-6	.	CASKQGGSPLHF	TGTGCCAGCAAGCAGGGAGGTTCACCCCTCCACTTT
.	TRBV4-3	TRBJ1-2	.	CASSQEEGNYGYTF	TGCGCCAGCAGCCAAGAGGAGGGCAACTATGGCTACACCTTC
.	TRBV7-9	TRBJ1-1	.	CASSLGRENTEAFF	TGTGCCAGCAGCTTAGGACGGGAGAACACTGAAGCTTTCTTT
TRBD1	TRBV6-1	TRBJ1-6	.	CASSSPTGANSPLHF	TGTGCCAGCAGTTCCCCGACAGGGGCGAATTCACCCCTCCACTTT
.	TRBV18	TRBJ2-7	.	CASALAVNYEQYF	TGTGCCAGCGCGTTAGCGGTTAACTACGAGCAGTACTTC
TRBD1	TRBV27	TRBJ2-7	.	CASSQRQGPYEQYF	TGTGCCAGCAGTCAAAGACAGGGTCCCTACGAGCAGTACTTC